The source of this T cell receptor (beta chain) is a study of T cells after yellow fever vaccination. On the study more broadly: Each low-cell-number fraction was prepared by means of SMART-Seq v4 Ultra Low Input.

Making TCR cDNA involved 5'RACE template switching, which added UMIs and a universal primer site. TCRdb processed the 5' RACE reads anew with MiXCR; each CDR3 protein has one entry. The repertoire includes 340,000 or so distinct CDR3 sequences, around 13% of them detected once, and 2.5% to 4% sits in the top ten. Study-wide findings and caveats: Most primary-vaccination clones recurred post-booster (roughly 96% CD4, about 87% CD8).

The germline gives CDR1 KGHSH, CDR2 LQKENI. This CDR3 is 19 amino acids long. V lost 3 bases and J lost 2; bases outside the gene matches: 16. This clonotype was recorded a few times. What it binds is unknown. The sequenced sample was CD4+ T cells sorted from PBMCs, obtained 15 days after the yellow fever booster vaccination. The TCR comes from a man younger than 35 who received the YFV17D yellow fever vaccine. The chain links TRBV18 to TRBJ2-7, with TRBD1 identical over 10 bases. CDR3 coding DNA: TGTGCCAGCTCACCTCCCGGGACAGGGGACACAGGGGAGGCCTACGAGCAGTACTTC. This encodes CASSPPGTGDTGEAYEQYF.